A selection of T cell receptor beta chains follows, all from one sample in a study of shared clonotypes between healthy human individuals. Profiled with immunoSEQ multiplex PCR; TCRdb holds only in-frame clones, not every one. The sample records about 1.1 million clones, around 82% being singletons. The sequenced material came from memory CD4+ T cells from PBMCs. Receptor source: a man between 18 and 35 years old in good health. Some clones in this sample may be carry-over from other donors' samples. Both conserved end residues are part of each CDR3. Fields, in order: J gene, V gene, D gene, clone size, CDR3 DNA, CDR3 protein. D genes are given only for firm matches. Only part of the rows carry a size: once, few, many, or a class if the clone is expanded.

TRBJ1-4,TRBV27,NA,NA,TGTGCCAGCAGTTTAAACGCCCAGCTCCATGAAAAACTGTTTTTT,CASSLNAQLHEKLFF
TRBJ2-1,TRBV5-6,TRBD2,NA,TGTGCCAGCAGCTGGGAACTAGCGGTTGGGGATGAGCAGTTCTTC,CASSWELAVGDEQFF
TRBJ2-7,TRBV7-9,NA,NA,TGTGCCAGCAGCTTAGCTGGGGGCGGCGAGCAGTACTTC,CASSLAGGGEQYF
TRBJ1-2,TRBV18,TRBD1,NA,TGTGCCAGCTCACCCCGGGACAGCGACCGTGGGGGCTACACCTTC,CASSPRDSDRGGYTF
TRBJ1-1,TRBV30,NA,NA,TGTGCCTGGAGTGCCGACCCGAACACTGAAGCTTTCTTT,CAWSADPNTEAFF
TRBJ1-1,TRBV18,NA,few,TGTGCCAGCTCACCACCGAGTACAGCCCGGGACACTGAAGCTTTCTTT,CASSPPSTARDTEAFF
TRBJ1-3,TRBV18,TRBD1,NA,TGTGCCAGCTCACCACCCGACAGGGCTGGAAACACCATATATTTT,CASSPPDRAGNTIYF
TRBJ2-3,TRBV15,TRBD2,NA,TGTGCCACCAGCAGAGGACTAGCGGGAGATTGGACAGATACGCAGTATTTT,CATSRGLAGDWTDTQYF
TRBJ2-7,TRBV4-2,TRBD1,NA,TGTGCCAGCAGCCAAGCAAGAACAGGGGACTACGAGCAGTACTTC,CASSQARTGDYEQYF
TRBJ2-3,TRBV6-6,TRBD1,NA,TGTGCCAGCAATAGGGGGCCCACAGATACGCAGTATTTT,CASNRGPTDTQYF